A selection of T cell receptor beta chains follows, all from one sample in a study of cytomegalovirus exposure and HLA in healthy donors. Profiled with immunoSEQ multiplex PCR; TCRdb holds only in-frame clones, not every one. Among some 200,000 clones listed, 75% to 85% were seen once. Sequenced: PBMCs. All receptors come from a woman aged 18-30 years in good health and CMV-seronegative. Each CDR3 is given without its conserved first and last residue.

V	J	CDR3
TRBV5-1	TRBJ2-7	ASSSRDYRTYEQY
TRBV2	TRBJ2-3	ASRLRGKETQY
TRBV2	TRBJ2-7	ASTRHEQY
TRBV5-1	TRBJ1-3	ASSLDNSGNTIY
TRBV5-1	TRBJ2-4	ASSLPRTDRVAWPAKNIQY
TRBV6-5	TRBJ2-1	ASIASGGRNEQF
TRBV7-8	TRBJ2-7	ASSSRRVSAQTYEQY
TRBV10-1	TRBJ2-7	ASSEPWASGVSEQY
TRBV27	TRBJ2-7	ASRPSGSISYEQY
TRBV6-5	TRBJ1-2	ASSQGAYGYT
TRBV5-1	TRBJ2-1	ASSLAVGQGFNEQF
TRBV7-9	TRBJ2-5	ASSPRDMGQETQY
TRBV11-2	TRBJ2-7	ASAEGGEQY
TRBV6-1	TRBJ1-1	ASTPPGHRGPEAF
TRBV6-1	TRBJ2-7	ASSGDWSYEQY
TRBV19	TRBJ2-7	ASSIGAFSSYEQY
TRBV7-2	TRBJ1-5	ASSLGGRGTAEGPQH
TRBV27	TRBJ1-1	ASSLGRDTEAF
TRBV23-1	TRBJ2-1	ASSQCRQGNPYNEQF
TRBV19	TRBJ2-3	ASSMASGSDADTQY
TRBV19	TRBJ1-5	ASSSQGSYNNQPQH
TRBV27	TRBJ1-5	ASRGQGYQPQH
TRBV18	TRBJ1-1	ASSPRDRDTEAF
TRBV5-6	TRBJ1-2	ASSFHRASGYT
TRBV10-3	TRBJ2-3	AISPQGKDADTQY
TRBV2	TRBJ1-2	ASSGRTGGNYGYT
TRBV28	TRBJ2-4	ASVGQGRILVY
TRBV6-1	TRBJ2-7	ASSDPDREYEQY
TRBV19	TRBJ2-7	ASSFTGGPGEQY
TRBV28	TRBJ1-2	ASSDHDRGRYT
TRBV6-5	TRBJ1-2	ASTLGGGGFGYT
TRBV19	TRBJ2-2	ASSAGNTGELF
TRBV10-2	TRBJ1-1	ASRPGQENTEAF
TRBV4-2	TRBJ2-7	ASSQGLAGGKVEQY
TRBV2	TRBJ1-2	ASSRTGGDGYT
TRBV27	TRBJ2-1	ASSLTGGPYNEQF